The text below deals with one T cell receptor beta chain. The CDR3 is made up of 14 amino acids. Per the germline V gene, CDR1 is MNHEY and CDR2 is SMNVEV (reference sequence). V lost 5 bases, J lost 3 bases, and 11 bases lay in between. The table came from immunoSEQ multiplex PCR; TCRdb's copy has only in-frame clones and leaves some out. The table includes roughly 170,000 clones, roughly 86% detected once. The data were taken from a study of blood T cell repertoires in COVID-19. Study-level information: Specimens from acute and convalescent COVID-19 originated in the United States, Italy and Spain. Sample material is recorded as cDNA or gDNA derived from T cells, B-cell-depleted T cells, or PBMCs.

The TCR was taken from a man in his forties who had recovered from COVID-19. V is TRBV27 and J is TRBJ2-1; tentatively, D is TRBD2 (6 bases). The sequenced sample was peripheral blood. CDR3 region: CASSPGTLYNEQFF. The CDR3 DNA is TGTGCCAGCAGTCCCGGGACTCTCTACAATGAGCAGTTCTTC.